Below, 11 T cell receptor beta chains from the same sample are listed, as sequenced in a study of shared clonotypes between healthy human individuals. The assay was immunoSEQ multiplex PCR, and TCRdb's table has in-frame clones only and misses some. The repertoire consists of around 980,000 clones, with 78% occurring once and the leading ten covering 0.55% to 0.7%. Sequences were obtained from memory CD4+ T cells from PBMCs. Subset defined: CD45RA-negative fraction. The source of these receptors is a man younger than 35 in good health. Some clones in this sample may be carry-over from other donors' samples.

This chain connects TRBV7-9 to TRBJ2-3; D uncertain. With 2 bases removed from V and 6 bases from J, the gap between germline ends came to 3 bases. This CDR3 comprises 11 residues. Germline V CDR1 and CDR2: SEHNR, FQNEAQ (reference sequence). The CDR3 DNA sequence: TGTGCCAGCAGCTTAATGGATACGCAGTATTTT. Its translation: CASSLMDTQYF. Full variable domain (missing parts from reference TRBV7-9 and TRBJ2-3): DTGVSQNPRHKITKRGQNVTFRCDPISEHNRLYWYRQTLGQGPEFLTYFQNEAQLEKSRLLSDRFSAERPKGSFSTLEIQRTEQGDSAMYLCASSLMDTQYFGPGTRLTVL.

This clone has ten or more counts. The chain employs TRBV7-2 and TRBJ1-2, with a tentative D call TRBD1 (5 bases). The V gene lost 5 bases and the J gene lost 6 bases, with 19 bases spanning the gap. The CDR3 is 15 amino acids. From germline, CDR1 is SGHTA and CDR2 FQGNSA. The CDR3 DNA reads TGTGCCAGCAGCCACAAACAGGCACTTTTGGATGGCTACACCTTC. Translation: CASSHKQALLDGYTF. Full variable domain (outside the CDR3, taken from reference TRBV7-2 and TRBJ1-2): GAGVSQSPSNKVTEKGKDVELRCDPISGHTALYWYRQSLGQGLEFLIYFQGNSAPDKSGLPSDRFSAERTGGSVSTLTIQRTQQEDSAVYLCASSHKQALLDGYTFGSGTRLTVV.

The rearrangement links TRBV2 to TRBJ2-6, with TRBD1 identical over 8 bases. CDR3 length: 18 residues. J gave up 1 base and V 3 bases, and 8 bases lay outside the gene matches. The germline gives CDR1 SNHLY, CDR2 FYNNEI. CDR3 sequence reads: CASSDAAGGESGANVLTF. The CDR3 coding sequence is TGTGCCAGCAGTGATGCGGCAGGGGGCGAATCTGGGGCCAACGTCCTGACTTTC. Combining the CDR3 with reference TRBV2 and TRBJ2-6 gives the whole variable domain EPEVTQTPSHQVTQMGQEVILRCVPISNHLYFYWYRQILGQKVEFLVSFYNNEISEKSEIFDDQFSVERPDGSNFTLKIRSTKLEDSAMYFCASSDAAGGESGANVLTFGAGSRLTVL.

The chain uses TRBV10-3 and TRBJ2-7; TRBD1 aligns across 7 bases. Per germline, CDR1 ENHRY and CDR2 SYGVKD. This CDR3 has 12 residues. After removal of 5 bases from V and 6 bases from J, the junction contained 4 bases not matched to a gene. In DNA, the CDR3 is TGTGCCATCAGTACACAGGGGAGCGAGCAGTACTTC. Its translation is CAISTQGSEQYF.

This chain links TRBV27 with TRBJ1-2; 9 bases are a match to TRBD1. The CDR3 runs 13 residues. Per the germline V gene, CDR1 is MNHEY and CDR2 is SMNVEV (reference sequence). Trimming removed 3 bases from V and 7 bases from J; junction bases left unmatched: 3. The CDR3 DNA is TGTGCCAGCAGTTTTAGGACAGGGGCTGGCTACACCTTC. It yields the protein CASSFRTGAGYTF.

In DNA form, the CDR3 reads TGTGCCAGCAGCCTACAGGGGAACACCGGGGAGCTGTTTTTT. Translation: CASSLQGNTGELFF. The chain is built from TRBV7-9 and TRBJ2-2; D might be TRBD1 (6 bases). Trimming stripped 5 bases from V and 1 base from J, with 8 bases between. The CDR3 contains 14 residues. From germline, CDR1 is SEHNR and CDR2 FQNEAQ (reference sequence).

V gene TRBV5-5 combines with J gene TRBJ1-2; D is possibly TRBD1 (5 bases). The CDR3 extends over 16 amino acids. Germline values: CDR1 SGHKS, CDR2 YYEKEE (reference sequence). V lost 0 bases, J lost 1 base, and 13 bases lay in between. The CDR3 loop reads CASSLVPGSFNYGYTF. The CDR3, as DNA: TGTGCCAGCAGCTTGGTCCCAGGGAGCTTTAACTATGGCTACACCTTC.

The V gene is TRBV5-1, the J gene TRBJ2-3; TRBD2 aligns across 8 bases. Trimming cost V 1 base and J 3 bases; bases outside gene matches: 7. In germline, CDR1 is SGHRS, CDR2 YFSETQ. The CDR3 runs to 16 residues. The CDR3 sequence: CASSLTTGGLTDTQYF. The CDR3 region has the DNA TGCGCCAGCAGCTTGACAACGGGAGGGTTGACAGATACGCAGTATTTT.

The table lists this clone with a few counts. This chain links TRBV10-3 with TRBJ1-1, with D unresolved. V dropped 1 base and J dropped 1 base, with 10 bases sitting between them. The V gene's germline CDR1 is ENHRY and CDR2 SYGVKD. This CDR3 has 15 residues. CDR3 amino acids: CAISEYGVGNTEAFF. CDR3 in DNA: TGTGCCATCAGTGAGTACGGGGTTGGGAACACTGAAGCTTTCTTT.

The chain has TRBV14 and TRBJ1-3, with unresolved D. Germline CDR1 SGHDN, CDR2 FVKESK. This CDR3 has 14 amino acids. Trimming removed 2 bases at V and 0 bases at J, with 5 bases between. The CDR3 sequence is CASSQYSSGNTIYF. For the CDR3, the DNA is TGTGCCAGCAGCCAATACAGCTCTGGAAACACCATATATTTT.

V gene TRBV5-1 combines with J gene TRBJ2-7; the match to TRBD1 covers 9 bases. This CDR3 region has 16 residues. V gave up 5 bases and J gave up 1 base; unmatched junction bases: 10. Germline V gene lookup returns CDR1 SGHRS and CDR2 YFSETQ. Here the CDR3 reads CASSFGPGQGSYEQYF. In nucleotides, the CDR3 is TGCGCCAGCAGTTTCGGACCCGGACAGGGGTCCTACGAGCAGTACTTC. The whole variable domain, remainder taken from reference TRBV5-1 and TRBJ2-7, is KAGVTQTPRYLIKTRGQQVTLSCSPISGHRSVSWYQQTPGQGLQFLFEYFSETQRNKGNFPGRFSGRQFSNSRSEMNVSTLELGDSALYLCASSFGPGQGSYEQYFGPGTRLTVT.